The rows below give T cell receptor beta chains drawn from one sample of a study of CD8 T cells in Susac syndrome. From the immunoSEQ multiplex PCR reads, TCRdb called clonotypes with MiXCR, one entry per CDR3 protein. Of 120,000 to 150,000 distinct CDR3 sequences listed, 90% to 96% are singletons. The sequencing input was CD4+ T cells from PBMCs. These receptors all come from a human donor with Susac syndrome. The CDR3 runs from the conserved cysteine through the conserved F or W. The D gene is left open where the match is weak. Rows give clone size only sometimes, using once, few, many, or a class for an expanded clone.

D: -
size: -
J: TRBJ2-4
length: 13
V: TRBV9
CDR3: CASSSGVLNIQYF
DNA: TGTGCCAGCAGCTCAGGGGTTTTAAACATTCAGTACTTC

D: -
size: once
J: TRBJ1-6
length: 16
V: TRBV7-9
CDR3: CASSSRPGAYNSPLHF
DNA: TGTGCCAGCAGCTCACGCCCGGGAGCCTATAATTCACCCCTCCACTTT

D: -
size: -
J: TRBJ2-1
length: 11
V: TRBV7-2
CDR3: CASRKHNEQFF
DNA: TGTGCCAGCAGGAAACACAATGAGCAGTTCTTC

D: -
size: -
J: TRBJ1-4
length: 14
V: TRBV5-4
CDR3: CASSLAGVNEKLFF
DNA: TGTGCCAGCAGCTTGGCCGGCGTCAATGAAAAACTGTTTTTT

D: TRBD2
size: -
J: TRBJ2-3
length: 18
V: TRBV25-1
CDR3: CASSEYLAGDFVSDTQYF
DNA: TGTGCCAGCAGTGAATATCTAGCGGGAGATTTTGTGTCGGATACGCAGTATTTT

D: TRBD2
size: -
J: TRBJ2-3
length: 15
V: TRBV4-1
CDR3: CASSQDTGGPVMQYF
DNA: TGCGCCAGCAGCCAAGATACGGGAGGGCCCGTAATGCAGTATTTT

D: TRBD2
size: -
J: TRBJ2-1
length: 17
V: TRBV25-1
CDR3: CASSVLSGSDSYNEQFF
DNA: TGTGCCAGCAGTGTCCTTAGCGGGAGTGACTCCTACAATGAGCAGTTCTTC

D: -
size: once
J: TRBJ1-5
length: 15
V: TRBV11-2
CDR3: CASSLDRHRNQPQHF
DNA: TGTGCCAGCAGCTTAGATCGACACCGCAATCAGCCCCAGCATTTT

D: -
size: -
J: TRBJ2-6
length: 12
V: TRBV29-1
CDR3: CSVQTGANVLTF
DNA: TGCAGCGTCCAAACTGGGGCCAACGTCCTGACTTTC

D: -
size: -
J: TRBJ2-1
length: 15
V: TRBV4-1
CDR3: CASSQEEYPYNEQFF
DNA: TGCGCCAGCAGCCAAGAGGAGTATCCCTACAATGAGCAGTTCTTC

D: -
size: once
J: TRBJ2-1
length: 12
V: TRBV9
CDR3: CASSKGLNEQFF
DNA: TGTGCCAGCAGCAAAGGATTGAATGAGCAGTTCTTC

D: TRBD1
size: once
J: TRBJ2-7
length: 16
V: TRBV19
CDR3: CASSMGQGALSYEQYF
DNA: TGTGCCAGTAGTATGGGCCAGGGGGCCCTCTCCTACGAGCAGTACTTC

D: -
size: -
J: TRBJ1-5
length: 15
V: TRBV20-1
CDR3: CSARDPVQLHEPQHF
DNA: TGCAGTGCTAGAGATCCGGTGCAGTTACATGAGCCCCAGCATTTT

D: -
size: -
J: TRBJ2-3
length: 12
V: TRBV12-3/TRBV12-4
CDR3: CASTPSVDTQYF
DNA: TGTGCCAGCACCCCTAGCGTTGATACGCAGTATTTT

D: TRBD1
size: -
J: TRBJ2-7
length: 15
V: TRBV4-1
CDR3: CASSQTGQGAYEQYF
DNA: TGCGCCAGCAGCCAAACGGGACAGGGGGCCTACGAGCAGTACTTC

D: -
size: -
J: TRBJ2-5
length: 14
V: TRBV4-1
CDR3: CASSPPGPQQTQYF
DNA: TGCGCCAGCAGCCCCCCGGGTCCCCAACAGACCCAGTACTTC

D: -
size: -
J: TRBJ2-2
length: 13
V: TRBV29-1
CDR3: CSVGRRGTGELFF
DNA: TGCAGCGTTGGACGGAGGGGCACCGGGGAGCTGTTTTTT

D: TRBD2
size: -
J: TRBJ2-7
length: 16
V: TRBV20-1
CDR3: CSAERRGAGGSYEQYF
DNA: TGCAGTGCCGAGAGGAGAGGAGCGGGGGGGAGCTACGAGCAGTACTTC

D: -
size: -
J: TRBJ1-6
length: 13
V: TRBV12-3/TRBV12-4
CDR3: CASTLAGLSPLHF
DNA: TGTGCCAGCACCTTGGCCGGGCTTTCACCCCTCCACTTT

D: -
size: once
J: TRBJ2-1
length: 13
V: TRBV9
CDR3: CASSVESSNEQFF
DNA: TGTGCCAGCAGCGTAGAGTCCAGCAATGAGCAGTTCTTC

D: -
size: -
J: TRBJ2-2
length: 15
V: TRBV5-6
CDR3: CASSLDGWDTGELFF
DNA: TGTGCCAGCAGCTTGGACGGGTGGGACACCGGGGAGCTGTTTTTT

D: -
size: -
J: TRBJ2-2
length: 16
V: TRBV5-1
CDR3: CASSLRQHTNTGELFF
DNA: TGCGCCAGCAGCTTGAGGCAGCACACGAACACCGGGGAGCTGTTTTTT

D: TRBD1
size: -
J: TRBJ2-1
length: 15
V: TRBV14
CDR3: CASSHRQGPNNEQFF
DNA: TGTGCCAGCAGCCACCGACAGGGTCCTAACAATGAGCAGTTCTTC

D: -
size: -
J: TRBJ1-1
length: 15
V: TRBV29-1
CDR3: CSHRERFPGNTEAFF
DNA: TGCAGCCACAGGGAACGTTTTCCGGGAAACACTGAAGCTTTCTTT

D: -
size: -
J: TRBJ2-5
length: 14
V: TRBV5-6
CDR3: CASSNRDTKETQYF
DNA: TGTGCCAGCAGCAACCGGGACACCAAAGAGACCCAGTACTTC